This TCR beta chain emerged from a study of shared clonotypes between healthy human individuals. CD45RO-negative, CCR7-selected cells formed the naive CD8 fraction, which excluded terminally differentiated effector memory CD45RA+ cells. Germline CDR1 MGHDK, CDR2 SYGVNS. The ends were cut back, 2 bases at V and 5 bases at J, with 9 bases in the middle. The CDR3 spans 13 residues. Some clones are missing from TCRdb's copy, which holds only in-frame ones; the method was immunoSEQ multiplex PCR. The repertoire holds some 2.1 million clones, with about 95% as singletons. The sample taken for sequencing was naive CD8+ T cells sorted from blood. The receptor was derived from a man aged 18 to 29 in good health. The chain recombines TRBV25-1 with TRBJ1-1; D is unresolved. Here the CDR3 DNA reads TGTGCCAGCAGTGAACATCTTGTAACTGAAGCTTTCTTT. Protein: CASSEHLVTEAFF.